The clone carrying this T cell receptor beta chain has a handful of counts. Looked up from germline, CDR1 is MNHNY and CDR2 is SVGAGI (reference sequence). This CDR3 comprises 13 residues. V shed 8 bases and J 5 bases; nucleotides not matched to a gene: 4. This specimen comes from a study of blood T cell repertoires in COVID-19. Across the whole study: Acute and convalescent COVID-19 samples came from the United States, Italy and Spain.

Profiling relied on immunoSEQ multiplex PCR, and the TCRdb table lists in-frame clones only, not all of them. The top ten hold almost 2% of the sample, which has roughly 280,000 clones, about 88% seen once. Source material: peripheral blood. The sequence was collected from a man younger than 45 with active or convalescent COVID-19. The chain combines TRBV6-6 with TRBJ2-1, with TRBD2 matching over 9 bases. The CDR3, as DNA: TGTGCCAGCCATAGCGGGGGAAACAATGAGCAGTTCTTC. As protein: CASHSGGNNEQFF.